There are many counts of the clone carrying this TCR beta chain. Data came from immunoSEQ multiplex PCR; TCRdb stores just in-frame clones and leaves some out. The table includes 140,000 to 150,000 clones, under 85% detected once. V gave up 7 bases and J gave up 14 bases, with 15 bases separating them. CDR1 is MDHEN and CDR2 is SYDVKM in the germline V gene. The CDR3 has 12 residues. This specimen comes from a study of blood T cell repertoires in COVID-19. As for the study in general: PBMCs, B-cell-depleted T cells, or T cells were the source of the cDNA or gDNA that made up the material.

The sequenced sample consisted of peripheral blood. The chain employs TRBV28 and TRBJ1-6; D not resolved. The receptor's source is a man in his forties or fifties with active or convalescent COVID-19. This CDR3 reads CASTPPRGALHF. The CDR3 DNA reads TGTGCCAGCACCCCCCCCCGGGGAGCCCTCCACTTT.